These 15 T cell receptor beta chains were all obtained from the same sample, sequenced in a study of blood T cell repertoires in COVID-19. Libraries were prepared by immunoSEQ multiplex PCR; TCRdb keeps only in-frame clonotypes and omits some of them. The repertoire includes about 320,000 clones, approximately 91% of them detected once, and approximately 4.7% sits in the top ten. The specimen sequenced was PBMCs or T cells enriched from blood (not recorded which). These TCRs come from a man aged 55 to 70 who had recovered from COVID-19.

Here the CDR3 reads CASRLANYGYTF. The CDR3 bases are TGTGCCAGCAGGTTGGCAAACTATGGCTACACCTTC. The chain is built from TRBV2 and TRBJ1-2; D gene unclear. There are 12 residues in the CDR3. Trimming took off 6 bases at V and 2 bases at J, with 7 bases between the two ends. Germline V gene lookup returns CDR1 SNHLY and CDR2 FYNNEI.

V gene TRBV4-1 combines with J gene TRBJ2-1, with TRBD2 matching 7 bases. From germline, CDR1 is MGHRA and CDR2 YSYEKL. The junction had 8 bases not matched to a gene; V was cut back by 1 base and J by 2 bases. The CDR3 sequence is 17 residues long. The CDR3 nucleotides are TGCGCCAGCAGCCAAGTTATCGGCGGGAGAGCCTACAATGAGCAGTTCTTC. Translated, it gives CASSQVIGGRAYNEQFF.

The V call is TRBV5-8, the J call TRBJ2-1; TRBD2 agrees at 7 bases. After removal of 4 bases from V and 6 bases from J, the junction contained 7 bases not matched to a gene. This CDR3 comprises 14 residues. Germline V gene lookup returns CDR1 SGHTS and CDR2 YDEGEE. DNA of the CDR3: TGTGCCAGCAGCCCAGTAGTAGCGGGCAATGAGCAGTTCTTC. Protein sequence: CASSPVVAGNEQFF.

The CDR3 DNA reads TGTGCCAGCAGCTCGACTAGCAGCACAGATACGCAGTATTTT. Its translation is CASSSTSSTDTQYF. This chain joins TRBV7-6 and TRBJ2-3, with 7 nucleotides matching TRBD2. The CDR3 spans 14 residues. Germline CDR1 is SGHVS and CDR2 is FNYEAQ. Trimming cost V 4 bases and J 0 bases; bases outside gene matches: 1.

This sequence joins TRBV28 and TRBJ1-4; 7 nucleotides match TRBD1. V lost 5 bases, J lost 0 bases, and 6 bases stayed unmatched. CDR1 is MDHEN and CDR2 is SYDVKM in the germline V gene. This CDR3 is 16 amino acids long. The CDR3 region is CASSPSRGATNEKLFF. The CDR3 nucleotides are TGTGCCAGCAGTCCGAGCAGGGGGGCAACTAATGAAAAACTGTTTTTT.

The chain links TRBV6-6 to TRBJ1-5; D is unresolved. V was clipped by 4 bases and J by 0 bases, with 10 bases between them. Germline CDR1 reads MNHNY; CDR2 reads SVGAGI (reference sequence). This CDR3 has 15 residues. CDR3 bases: TGTGCCAGCAGTTCCCTACCGGTTAGCAATCAGCCCCAGCATTTT. It codes for CASSSLPVSNQPQHF.

V gene TRBV25-1 combines with J gene TRBJ1-6, with 7 bases that match TRBD1. The trim removed 4 bases at V and 5 bases at J, leaving 5 bases unmatched. Germline V lookup: CDR1 MGHDK, CDR2 SYGVNS. CDR3 length equals 15 residues. CDR3 region: CASSGGQSHNSPLHF. CDR3 DNA sequence: TGTGCCAGCAGTGGGGGACAGAGTCATAATTCACCCCTCCACTTT. The complete variable domain, with remaining parts taken from reference TRBV25-1 and TRBJ1-6, reads EADIYQTPRYLVIGTGKKITLECSQTMGHDKMYWYQQDPGMELHLIHYSYGVNSTEKGDLSSESTVSRIRTEHFPLTLESARPSHTSQYLCASSGGQSHNSPLHFGNGTRLTVT.

This rearrangement joins TRBV9 to TRBJ2-7, with 7 bases matching TRBD1. Germline CDR1 SGDLS, CDR2 YYNGEE. With 4 bases clipped from V and 3 bases from J, the junction kept 7 bases outside the gene matches. CDR3 length equals 14 residues. This CDR3 reads CASSPPGTVYEQYF. CDR3 nucleotide sequence: TGTGCCAGCAGCCCCCCCGGGACAGTCTACGAGCAGTACTTC.

The chain uses TRBV25-1 and TRBJ1-2; D gene unclear. V was shortened by 2 bases and J by 0 bases, with 7 bases between the two germline ends. Germline V CDR1 and CDR2: MGHDK, SYGVNS. The CDR3 sequence is 14 residues long. CDR3 amino acids: CASSEVAANYGYTF. CDR3 sequence (DNA): TGTGCCAGCAGTGAAGTGGCTGCTAACTATGGCTACACCTTC.

The V call is TRBV15, the J call TRBJ1-4, with 8 bases matching TRBD1. Germline loops: CDR1 LNHNV, CDR2 YYDKDF (reference sequence). Trimming removed 0 bases from V and 12 bases from J; junction bases left unmatched: 12. This CDR3 has 16 amino acids. DNA of the CDR3: TGTGCCACCAGCAGAGATGTGTCGACAGGGGATATGGAACTGTTTTTT. It specifies CATSRDVSTGDMELFF. Combining the CDR3 with reference TRBV15 and TRBJ1-4 gives the whole variable domain DAMVIQNPRYQVTQFGKPVTLSCSQTLNHNVMYWYQQKSSQAPKLLFHYYDKDFNNEADTPDNFQSRRPNTSFCFLDIRSPGLGDTAMYLCATSRDVSTGDMELFFGSGTQLSVL.

J is TRBJ1-4 and V is TRBV5-1, with 9 bases aligning to TRBD1. Germline V gives CDR1 SGHRS, CDR2 YFSETQ. After removal of 5 bases from V and 4 bases from J, the junction contained 6 bases not matched to a gene. This CDR3 contains 15 residues. This CDR3 reads CASRGTGLSNEKLFF. CDR3 nucleotides: TGCGCCAGCAGGGGGACAGGGCTTAGTAATGAAAAACTGTTTTTT.

This chain uses TRBV7-2 with TRBJ2-1; 8 bases agree with TRBD2. Germline CDR1 reads SGHTA; CDR2 reads FQGNSA. CDR3 length equals 15 residues. V lost 2 bases to trimming and J lost 3 bases; unmatched junction nucleotides: 3. CDR3 sequence (DNA): TGTGCCAGCAGCTTATCTAGCGGGCGCTACAATGAGCAGTTCTTC. This codes for CASSLSSGRYNEQFF.

The chain uses TRBV5-4 and TRBJ2-2, with 7 bases that match TRBD1. V was pared by 5 bases and J by 0 bases, with 7 bases of the junction left unmatched. The CDR3 runs 16 residues. CDR1 is SGHNT and CDR2 is YYREEE in the germline V gene (reference sequence). The CDR3 DNA is TGTGCCAGCAGGCTACGGGGACAGTCGAACACCGGGGAGCTGTTTTTT. Protein: CASRLRGQSNTGELFF.

The genes are TRBV13 and TRBJ1-3, with TRBD1 as a possible D gene (5 bases). V lost 8 bases and J 1 base, leaving 12 bases between the germline ends. CDR3 length equals 14 residues. Germline CDR1 is PRHDT and CDR2 is FYEKMQ (reference sequence). This CDR3 is CASAVGGSGNTIYF. The CDR3 DNA reads TGTGCCAGCGCTGTGGGGGGATCTGGAAACACCATATATTTT.

This sequence joins TRBV5-4 and TRBJ2-3; 11 bases are a match to TRBD1. The CDR3 extends over 14 amino acids. Germline CDR1 is SGHNT and CDR2 is YYREEE (reference sequence). With 2 bases clipped from V and 6 bases from J, the junction kept 2 bases outside the gene matches. CDR3 DNA: TGTGCCAGCAGCTTCCGGGACAGGGGGGATACGCAGTATTTT. Protein sequence: CASSFRDRGDTQYF.